One TCR beta chain is described in this entry. No antigen is known for it. Base qualities are not at hand, and no much larger clone is one base apart. The data belong to a study of human versus mouse CDR3 diversity and MHC coevolution (dated by TCRdb to 2016 to 2017). A note on the overall study: According to reports, the immunoSEQ assay can detect one in 200,000 T cells and keeps multiplex PCR amplification bias to a minimum. Repertoires of human naive CD4 T cells were used as a reference for TCR selection on multiple MHC II alleles and were compared against human-TCR-locus transgenic mice carrying single MHC II. Across mouse and human samples, each sample had between about 0.6 x 10^7 and 1.7 x 10^7 valid reads. Three healthy volunteer blood donors were included in the human cohort, with one aged 30 to 40, one aged 40 to 49 and one aged 60 to 70 at collection.

There are 15 amino acids in the CDR3, from cysteine to phenylalanine inclusive. Of the read, only the CDR3 DNA is kept; its 45 bases are in frame from base 1. V is pruned by 5 bases and J by 6 bases, leaving 6 bases of the junction without a gene match. Looking up the germline V gene yields CDR1 SGHRS and CDR2 YFSETQ. The QIAGEN blood and tissue kit was used to extract genomic DNA from the sorted cells, and that DNA was then quantified on a NanoDrop 1000. Deep sequencing and quantification of TCR alpha and beta chains were performed on the immunoSEQ platform by multiplex PCR of genomic DNA. The authors' pipeline ran thus. Annotation of the TCR sequences relied on IMGT gene and region definitions. As a stand-in for the preselection repertoire, out-of-frame rearrangements were used and set against in-frame clonotypes. The iCHAO1 estimator supplied with the immunoSEQ platform was used to estimate repertoire size. Clonal inequality was measured with a Gini index on in-frame amino acid clonotypes, based on the Lorenz curve. The intersect function of the R package tcR was used to count shared clonotypes, and the Jaccard index was used to score similarity. Frequencies of V, J and V-J usage were subjected to principal component analysis with the R prcomp function, without normalization. The immuneACCESS repertoire file appears here via TCRdb, limited to in-frame rearrangements. These files lack a portion of the clones; in checked studies, under half of the deficit traces to unresolved V genes, and the cause of the others is not known. V and J calls and clone size are as listed in that table; D and trimming were resolved from the DNA. The sample data list about 83,000 clones, and under 95% of these were observed just once. The top ten hold about 0.15% of the sample.

Fluorescence-activated cell sorting was used to pull naive CD4 T cells, meaning cells that were CD45RO-negative and CD62L-positive, out of the PBMCs. From each donor, approximately 51 ml of fresh peripheral blood was taken, and Ficoll density centrifugation was then used to isolate PBMCs. Cells were sorted on a FACSAria III instrument, and every sample had a purity above 90%. Here is what the overall study found, with its caveats: Because human T cells were selected on five or six MHC II alleles, repertoire diversity in humans and mice was not considered directly comparable. On average, humans had more CDR3 deletions and insertions than mice did, pointing to greater exonuclease and TdT activity. Two of the three human donors showed the lowest clonal inequality scores among all compared groups. The largest TCR beta repertoire, roughly 1.5 million clonotypes, was estimated by iCHAO1 for humans, a finding likely attributable to selection by multiple MHC II molecules.

The chain employs TRBV5-1 and TRBJ2-1, and 12 junction bases match TRBD2. Sequencing used naive CD4+ T cells from blood. What this sample's cell subset or site label stands for: CD45RO-negative CD62L-positive naive CD4 T cells. The clonotype originates from a person aged 30-69 years in good health. The nucleotide sequence reads TGCGCCAGCAGAACCGGGACTAGCGGGCCCAATGAGCAGTTCTTC. This translates into CASRTGTSGPNEQFF.